Given below is one T cell receptor (beta chain) in context. Researchers took RNA transcripts and amplified TCR beta CDR3 regions from them. HTBI primers served in a first-round RT-PCR, which a second-round multiplex PCR followed. TCRdb fed the multiplex PCR reads into MiXCR, producing one record per CDR3 protein. The sample includes over a million distinct CDR3 sequences, roughly 35% of them seen just once. The entry originates in a study of Graves' ophthalmopathy and Graves' hyperthyroidism. Sequencing was performed on peripheral blood or thyroid tissue (not recorded which). The receptor comes from an adult man with Graves' hyperthyroidism.

CDR3 protein: CASSLEAIGETQYF. The CDR3 DNA reads TGCGCCAGCAGCTTGGAAGCGATAGGCGAGACCCAGTACTTC. The gene calls are TRBV5-1 and TRBJ2-5; D unresolved. CDR1 is SGHRS and CDR2 is YFSETQ in the germline V gene. The CDR3 contains 14 residues. The V and J ends lost 0 bases and 5 bases respectively, with 11 bases between them.